This T cell receptor (beta chain) was captured by sequencing in a study of OX40 agonist ivuxolimab in advanced cancers. V gave up 5 bases and J gave up 6 bases; unmatched junction bases: 8. Germline CDR1 PRHDT, CDR2 FYEKMQ (reference sequence). This CDR3 has 15 residues. Assay: immunoSEQ multiplex PCR; the TCRdb copy retains only in-frame clones and omits some. Among about 71,000 clones, roughly 93% were seen once, and the ten largest hold 15% to 19%. Specimen: CD4+ or CD8+ T cells sorted from blood, collected in a trial of the OX40 agonist ivuxolimab. The chain has TRBV13 and TRBJ2-3, with 10 bases matching TRBD2. This sequence was found in an adult with an advanced solid tumor such as melanoma, head and neck, liver or kidney cancer. CDR3 protein: CASSPQSGGVDTQYF. As DNA, the CDR3 is TGTGCCAGCAGCCCCCAGAGCGGGGGGGTGGATACGCAGTATTTT.